Listed below are T cell receptor beta chains from one sample, sequenced in a study of blood T cell repertoires in COVID-19. Sequencing used immunoSEQ multiplex PCR; TCRdb keeps in-frame clones, though not all of them. The sample consists of around 200,000 clones, around 83% of them appearing once. Sequenced: peripheral blood. The source is a man aged 45-65 years with active or convalescent COVID-19. CDR3s include the opening cysteine and the closing phenylalanine or tryptophan. The D gene is left open where the match is weak. The listing skips clone size in some rows; elsewhere it reads once, few, many or a size class.

abundance	v_gene	j_gene	d_gene	CDR3aa	CDR3nt
.	TRBV6-2/TRBV6-3	TRBJ2-6	.	CASSWTRVSGANVLTF	TGTGCCAGCAGTTGGACAAGGGTCTCTGGGGCCAACGTCCTGACTTTC
.	TRBV4-3	TRBJ1-2	.	CASSQERRNYGYTF	TGCGCCAGCAGCCAAGAACGGCGGAACTATGGCTACACCTTC
once	TRBV2	TRBJ2-1	TRBD1	CASSAVRGWNEQFF	TGTGCCAGCAGTGCTGTCAGGGGGTGGAATGAGCAGTTCTTC
.	TRBV7-2	TRBJ2-5	TRBD2	CASSPGTSGETQYF	TGTGCCAGCAGTCCAGGGACTAGCGGAGAGACCCAGTACTTC
.	TRBV4-1	TRBJ1-2	.	CASSQDRGGVYGYTF	TGCGCCAGCAGCCAAGATCGTGGGGGGGTCTATGGCTACACCTTC
.	TRBV28	TRBJ2-5	.	CASSFYQMTRKTQYF	TGTGCCAGCAGTTTTTACCAAATGACACGGAAGACCCAGTACTTC
.	TRBV19	TRBJ1-3	.	CASSILDMSSGNTIYF	TGTGCCAGTAGTATACTGGACATGAGCTCTGGAAACACCATATATTTT
.	TRBV27	TRBJ2-7	TRBD2	CASSFQPAGSNEQYF	TGTGCCAGCAGTTTTCAGCCAGCGGGATCGAACGAGCAGTACTTC
.	TRBV13	TRBJ1-2	.	CASSLRGPGYTF	TGTGCCAGCAGCTTAAGGGGTCCCGGCTACACCTTC
.	TRBV28	TRBJ1-5	TRBD1	CASSLYRTGDQPQHF	TGTGCCAGCAGTTTATATCGGACAGGGGATCAGCCCCAGCATTTT
.	TRBV28	TRBJ2-3	TRBD2	CASSWTSGTDTQYF	TGTGCCAGCAGTTGGACTAGCGGCACAGATACGCAGTATTTT
few	TRBV14	TRBJ1-4	.	CASSLWEGAGEKLFF	TGTGCCAGCAGCCTATGGGAGGGCGCGGGTGAAAAACTGTTTTTT
.	TRBV11-2	TRBJ2-5	TRBD2	CASSPGTSGVETQYF	TGTGCCAGCAGCCCCGGGACTAGCGGTGTGGAGACCCAGTACTTC
.	TRBV9	TRBJ1-5	.	CASSGSGRMQPQHF	TGTGCCAGCAGCGGGAGTGGCCGAATGCAGCCCCAGCATTTT
few	TRBV10-2	TRBJ1-2	.	CASSESHPPHPTNYGYTF	TGCGCCAGCAGTGAGTCCCACCCACCTCACCCTACTAACTATGGCTACACCTTC
few	TRBV28	TRBJ1-5	.	CASSLSWQGNQPQHF	TGTGCCAGCAGTTTATCCTGGCAGGGAAATCAGCCCCAGCATTTT
.	TRBV11-1	TRBJ2-1	TRBD2	CASSLAGGRREQFF	TGTGCCAGCAGCTTAGCGGGAGGGCGGCGGGAGCAGTTCTTC
.	TRBV5-4	TRBJ2-2	.	CASSLGSLGELFF	TGTGCCAGCAGCTTGGGGAGTCTCGGGGAGCTGTTTTTT
.	TRBV5-1	TRBJ2-3	TRBD2	CASQGLAGSDTDTQYF	TGCGCCAGCCAAGGACTAGCGGGGAGTGACACAGATACGCAGTATTTT
.	TRBV28	TRBJ2-7	TRBD1	CASRDLPGQGAYEQYF	TGTGCCAGCAGGGACTTGCCGGGACAGGGGGCTTACGAGCAGTACTTC
.	TRBV10-3	TRBJ2-7	.	CAITGPQGEQYF	TGTGCCATCACGGGCCCCCAGGGAGAGCAGTACTTC
.	TRBV5-1	TRBJ1-1	.	CASSFTGTEAFF	TGCGCCAGCAGCTTCACCGGGACTGAAGCTTTCTTT
.	TRBV10-3	TRBJ1-6	.	CAISDGVHSGSPLHF	TGTGCCATCAGTGACGGAGTTCACAGCGGGTCACCCCTCCACTTT
.	TRBV7-2	TRBJ1-2	TRBD1	CASSPILTGGYGYTF	TGTGCCAGCAGCCCCATATTGACAGGGGGGTATGGCTACACCTTC
.	TRBV30	TRBJ1-5	.	CAWMKLGQNQPQHF	TGTGCCTGGATGAAGCTAGGCCAAAATCAGCCCCAGCATTTT
.	TRBV25-1	TRBJ2-5	TRBD2	CASSEDLAGKETQYF	TGTGCCAGCAGTGAAGACCTAGCGGGAAAAGAGACCCAGTACTTC
.	TRBV19	TRBJ1-1	TRBD1	CASSTNKQGRTEAFF	TGTGCCAGTAGTACCAACAAACAGGGGAGGACTGAAGCTTTCTTT
.	TRBV5-6	TRBJ2-5	TRBD1	CASSLAPRGLKETQYF	TGTGCCAGCAGCTTGGCTCCCAGGGGGCTAAAAGAGACCCAGTACTTC
.	TRBV10-2	TRBJ2-2	.	CASSAEYTGELFF	TGCGCCAGCAGTGCCGAGTACACCGGGGAGCTGTTTTTT
.	TRBV10-3	TRBJ1-1	TRBD1	CAISSRTGLSTEAFF	TGTGCCATCAGTTCTCGGACAGGACTGAGCACTGAAGCTTTCTTT
few	TRBV5-1	TRBJ1-1	.	CASSPMRDNTEAFF	TGCGCCAGCAGTCCAATGAGGGATAACACTGAAGCTTTCTTT